The clone carrying this TCR beta chain was seen only a few times. The target antigen is unknown. TCRdb's table, derived via immunoSEQ multiplex PCR, lists solely in-frame clones and lacks some. The data contain fewer than 110,000 clones, under 90% of them singletons. Per germline, CDR1 MNHNS and CDR2 SASEGT. Trimming took 7 bases from V and 4 from J, leaving 14 bases between them. The CDR3 contains 14 residues. This sample is drawn from a study of T cell clones after liver transplantation. Overall study context: TCRbeta sequencing after a pre-transplant mixed lymphocyte reaction identified graft-donor-reactive clones, later tracked in post-transplant blood. Subjects received no induction therapy and standard immunosuppression until randomization at 12-24 months post-transplant.

Sorting of unstimulated PBMCs yielded separate CD3+CD4+ and CD3+CD8+ fractions. Study-wide findings and caveats: The donor-reactive repertoire was only partly measurable in two subjects, lacking donor cells.

This receptor was obtained from a human patient who received a liver transplant. The T cells may partly be graft donor cells. The sequenced sample was CD4+ T cells from blood, obtained approximately 43 months after liver transplant. The chain has TRBV6-1 and TRBJ1-5, with D hard to call. DNA for the CDR3: TGTGCCAGCATCGCGTTGGTCAAAAATCAGCCCCAGCATTTT. The encoded protein is CASIALVKNQPQHF.